A selection of T cell receptor beta chains follows, all from one sample in a study of blood T cells in healthy people across ages. TCRdb recomputed calls from the 5' RACE reads with MiXCR, one row per CDR3 protein. The sample consists of over 750,000 distinct CDR3 sequences, roughly 25% of them appearing once. The same sample was also studied in work on T cells of mothers and their children.

Sequenced: blood. The receptors come from a boy aged 5 to 17 in good health. The CDR3 runs from the conserved cysteine through the conserved F or W. The D gene is left open where the match is weak. Size is omitted from some rows. Given values are once, few, many or a class for expanded clones.

len: 13
d_gene: TRBD2
v_gene: TRBV29-1
j_gene: TRBJ2-7
abundance: few
CDR3aa: CSISGRSSYEQYF
CDR3nt: TGCAGCATAAGCGGGAGGAGCTCCTACGAGCAGTACTTC

len: 14
d_gene: TRBD1
v_gene: TRBV11-2
j_gene: TRBJ2-7
abundance: few
CDR3aa: CASSPRQGRNEQYF
CDR3nt: TGTGCCAGCAGCCCTCGACAGGGTCGGAACGAGCAGTACTTC

len: 15
d_gene: TRBD1
v_gene: TRBV7-2
j_gene: TRBJ2-2
abundance: few
CDR3aa: CASSLLSGGPGELFF
CDR3nt: TGTGCCAGCAGCTTATTGTCAGGGGGCCCCGGGGAGCTGTTTTTT

len: 16
d_gene: -
v_gene: TRBV14
j_gene: TRBJ2-7
abundance: -
CDR3aa: CASSRTLAANSYEQYF
CDR3nt: TGTGCCAGCAGTCGGACCTTAGCGGCGAATTCCTACGAGCAGTACTTC

len: 14
d_gene: -
v_gene: TRBV3-1
j_gene: TRBJ2-3
abundance: few
CDR3aa: CASSQDRRADTQYF
CDR3nt: TGTGCCAGCAGCCAAGACCGCAGGGCAGATACGCAGTATTTT

len: 12
d_gene: -
v_gene: TRBV9
j_gene: TRBJ2-4
abundance: -
CDR3aa: CASSVGGNIQYF
CDR3nt: TGTGCCAGCAGCGTAGGGGGAAACATTCAGTACTTC

len: 15
d_gene: -
v_gene: TRBV4-3
j_gene: TRBJ2-2
abundance: few
CDR3aa: CASSQGGYNTGELFF
CDR3nt: TGCGCCAGCAGCCAAGGCGGGTATAACACCGGGGAGCTGTTTTTT

len: 12
d_gene: -
v_gene: TRBV6-5
j_gene: TRBJ2-3
abundance: -
CDR3aa: CASWGFEDTQYF
CDR3nt: TGTGCCAGCTGGGGGTTCGAAGATACGCAGTATTTT

len: 15
d_gene: -
v_gene: TRBV25-1
j_gene: TRBJ2-7
abundance: few
CDR3aa: CASSPRVERTYEQYF
CDR3nt: TGTGCCAGCAGTCCCAGGGTCGAGAGGACCTACGAGCAGTACTTC

len: 15
d_gene: -
v_gene: TRBV5-4
j_gene: TRBJ2-2
abundance: -
CDR3aa: CASSLWGVNTGELFF
CDR3nt: TGTGCCAGCAGCTTGTGGGGGGTTAACACCGGGGAGCTGTTTTTT

len: 12
d_gene: -
v_gene: TRBV7-2
j_gene: TRBJ2-1
abundance: -
CDR3aa: CVSSWDYNEQFF
CDR3nt: TGTGTCAGCAGCTGGGACTACAATGAGCAGTTCTTC

len: 14
d_gene: -
v_gene: TRBV28
j_gene: TRBJ1-6
abundance: few
CDR3aa: CASSLLDRNSPLHF
CDR3nt: TGTGCCAGCAGTCTCCTCGACCGGAATTCACCCCTCCACTTT

len: 13
d_gene: -
v_gene: TRBV12-3/TRBV12-4
j_gene: TRBJ1-2
abundance: few
CDR3aa: CASSPAGPYGYTF
CDR3nt: TGTGCCAGCAGCCCCGCGGGGCCCTATGGCTACACCTTC

len: 16
d_gene: TRBD1
v_gene: TRBV7-2
j_gene: TRBJ2-1
abundance: -
CDR3aa: CASSLRTGWTYNEQFF
CDR3nt: TGTGCCAGCAGCCTTCGGACAGGGTGGACCTACAATGAGCAGTTCTTC

len: 16
d_gene: TRBD1
v_gene: TRBV12-3/TRBV12-4
j_gene: TRBJ2-1
abundance: few
CDR3aa: CASSDRQGARYNEQFF
CDR3nt: TGTGCCAGCAGTGATAGACAGGGGGCTCGGTACAATGAGCAGTTCTTC

len: 14
d_gene: -
v_gene: TRBV4-2
j_gene: TRBJ2-7
abundance: few
CDR3aa: CASSQEEIAYEQYF
CDR3nt: TGTGCCAGCAGCCAAGAAGAGATTGCCTACGAGCAGTACTTC

len: 10
d_gene: -
v_gene: TRBV7-9
j_gene: TRBJ2-1
abundance: -
CDR3aa: CASSLAVTYF
CDR3nt: TGTGCCAGCAGCTTAGCAGTCACCTACTTC

len: 12
d_gene: -
v_gene: TRBV29-1
j_gene: TRBJ2-7
abundance: many
CDR3aa: CSVEKGGYEQYF
CDR3nt: TGCAGCGTTGAAAAAGGAGGGTACGAGCAGTACTTC

len: 16
d_gene: -
v_gene: TRBV27
j_gene: TRBJ2-1
abundance: few
CDR3aa: CASSLSVASLASGQFF
CDR3nt: TGTGCCAGCAGTCTATCGGTGGCTAGTCTCGCCTCGGGGCAGTTCTTC

len: 16
d_gene: -
v_gene: TRBV7-9
j_gene: TRBJ2-2
abundance: -
CDR3aa: CASSLAWGRDTGELFF
CDR3nt: TGTGCCAGCAGCTTAGCATGGGGCCGGGACACCGGGGAGCTGTTTTTT

len: 14
d_gene: -
v_gene: TRBV9
j_gene: TRBJ2-5
abundance: few
CDR3aa: CASSDPLGQETQYF
CDR3nt: TGTGCCAGCAGCGACCCCTTGGGTCAGGAGACCCAGTACTTC

len: 13
d_gene: -
v_gene: TRBV20-1
j_gene: TRBJ2-7
abundance: few
CDR3aa: CSATIGSFYEQYF
CDR3nt: TGCAGTGCTACAATAGGCTCCTTCTACGAGCAGTACTTC

len: 13
d_gene: -
v_gene: TRBV6-5
j_gene: TRBJ2-2
abundance: -
CDR3aa: CASSPGGGGELFF
CDR3nt: TGTGCCAGCAGCCCTGGGGGAGGCGGGGAGCTGTTTTTT

len: 13
d_gene: -
v_gene: TRBV11-2
j_gene: TRBJ1-1
abundance: -
CDR3aa: CASSPRLHTEAFF
CDR3nt: TGTGCCAGCAGCCCGAGATTACACACTGAAGCTTTCTTT

len: 13
d_gene: -
v_gene: TRBV20-1
j_gene: TRBJ2-7
abundance: few
CDR3aa: CSATNERFYEQYF
CDR3nt: TGCAGTGCTACCAACGAGAGGTTTTACGAGCAGTACTTC

len: 17
d_gene: -
v_gene: TRBV4-1
j_gene: TRBJ2-1
abundance: -
CDR3aa: CASSQEKKGSTDNEQFF
CDR3nt: TGCGCCAGCAGCCAAGAGAAGAAAGGGTCCACTGACAATGAGCAGTTCTTC

len: 16
d_gene: -
v_gene: TRBV25-1
j_gene: TRBJ2-4
abundance: few
CDR3aa: CASSEKGWGAKNIQYF
CDR3nt: TGTGCCAGCAGTGAAAAAGGTTGGGGGGCCAAAAACATTCAGTACTTC

len: 15
d_gene: -
v_gene: TRBV28
j_gene: TRBJ2-7
abundance: few
CDR3aa: CASSLRGAGSHEQYF
CDR3nt: TGTGCCAGCAGTTTACGGGGAGCCGGGAGCCACGAGCAGTACTTC

len: 14
d_gene: -
v_gene: TRBV6-2/TRBV6-3
j_gene: TRBJ1-1
abundance: -
CDR3aa: CASSYGGKGTEAFF
CDR3nt: TGTGCCAGCAGTTACGGGGGAAAGGGGACTGAAGCTTTCTTT

len: 16
d_gene: TRBD2
v_gene: TRBV25-1
j_gene: TRBJ2-1
abundance: few
CDR3aa: CASSEVAGGPSNEQFF
CDR3nt: TGTGCCAGCAGTGAAGTAGCGGGGGGGCCGTCCAATGAGCAGTTCTTC

len: 13
d_gene: -
v_gene: TRBV6-5
j_gene: TRBJ2-7
abundance: -
CDR3aa: CASGLGPSYEQYF
CDR3nt: TGTGCCAGCGGCCTCGGGCCCTCCTACGAGCAGTACTTC

len: 12
d_gene: -
v_gene: TRBV15
j_gene: TRBJ2-4
abundance: -
CDR3aa: CATSLPSDIQYF
CDR3nt: TGTGCCACCTCCCTTCCGTCAGACATTCAGTACTTC

len: 13
d_gene: TRBD2
v_gene: TRBV4-3
j_gene: TRBJ2-3
abundance: -
CDR3aa: CASSEGLADTQYF
CDR3nt: TGCGCCAGCAGCGAAGGACTAGCGGATACGCAGTATTTT

len: 13
d_gene: -
v_gene: TRBV20-1
j_gene: TRBJ2-3
abundance: few
CDR3aa: CSARDLVTDTQYF
CDR3nt: TGCAGTGCTAGGGATTTGGTGACAGATACGCAGTATTTT

len: 13
d_gene: -
v_gene: TRBV18
j_gene: TRBJ2-5
abundance: few
CDR3aa: CASSPQPQETQYF
CDR3nt: TGTGCCAGCTCACCCCAACCTCAAGAGACCCAGTACTTC

len: 14
d_gene: -
v_gene: TRBV7-2
j_gene: TRBJ2-3
abundance: few
CDR3aa: CASSSGFPTDTQYF
CDR3nt: TGTGCCAGCAGCTCGGGATTTCCCACAGATACGCAGTATTTT

len: 17
d_gene: TRBD1
v_gene: TRBV5-1
j_gene: TRBJ1-4
abundance: -
CDR3aa: CASSLRSQQGIGEKLFF
CDR3nt: TGCGCCAGCAGCTTGAGGTCCCAACAGGGGATTGGTGAAAAACTGTTTTTT

len: 15
d_gene: -
v_gene: TRBV6-1
j_gene: TRBJ2-1
abundance: -
CDR3aa: CASSERGRIENEQFF
CDR3nt: TGTGCCAGCAGTGAACGTGGGAGGATTGAGAATGAGCAGTTCTTC

len: 14
d_gene: -
v_gene: TRBV7-9
j_gene: TRBJ2-1
abundance: -
CDR3aa: CASSQGYSMNEQFF
CDR3nt: TGTGCCAGTAGCCAAGGGTATAGTATGAATGAGCAGTTCTTC

len: 15
d_gene: TRBD2
v_gene: TRBV28
j_gene: TRBJ2-1
abundance: -
CDR3aa: CASSLGSGRGNEQFF
CDR3nt: TGTGCCAGCAGTTTGGGTAGCGGGAGGGGGAATGAGCAGTTCTTC

len: 15
d_gene: -
v_gene: TRBV4-1
j_gene: TRBJ1-1
abundance: -
CDR3aa: CASSLRETGNTEAFF
CDR3nt: TGCGCCAGCAGCCTGCGGGAGACAGGGAACACTGAAGCTTTCTTT

len: 15
d_gene: -
v_gene: TRBV7-9
j_gene: TRBJ2-4
abundance: once
CDR3aa: CASSFGGKAKNIQYF
CDR3nt: TGTGCCAGCAGCTTTGGGGGAAAAGCCAAAAACATTCAGTACTTC

len: 16
d_gene: TRBD1
v_gene: TRBV9
j_gene: TRBJ1-1
abundance: few
CDR3aa: CASSVAGGQLTTEAFF
CDR3nt: TGTGCCAGCAGCGTAGCGGGGGGACAGCTTACTACTGAAGCTTTCTTT

len: 17
d_gene: -
v_gene: TRBV21-1
j_gene: TRBJ1-4
abundance: -
CDR3aa: CASSKRWGLETNEKLFF
CDR3nt: TGTGCCAGCAGCAAACGTTGGGGTTTGGAGACTAATGAAAAACTGTTTTTT

len: 17
d_gene: TRBD1
v_gene: TRBV7-2
j_gene: TRBJ1-1
abundance: few
CDR3aa: CASSLARQGTPRTEAFF
CDR3nt: TGTGCCAGCAGCTTAGCGAGACAGGGCACCCCAAGGACTGAAGCTTTCTTT

len: 17
d_gene: TRBD1
v_gene: TRBV4-2
j_gene: TRBJ1-4
abundance: -
CDR3aa: CASSGGQGSETNEKLFF
CDR3nt: TGTGCCAGCAGTGGGGGACAGGGGTCCGAAACTAATGAAAAACTGTTTTTT

len: 14
d_gene: -
v_gene: TRBV28
j_gene: TRBJ1-4
abundance: -
CDR3aa: CASGPPTDNEKLFF
CDR3nt: TGTGCCAGCGGGCCCCCCACGGATAATGAAAAACTGTTTTTT

len: 13
d_gene: -
v_gene: TRBV12-3/TRBV12-4
j_gene: TRBJ2-1
abundance: -
CDR3aa: CASSPMTGGEQFF
CDR3nt: TGTGCCAGCAGTCCCATGACCGGTGGTGAGCAGTTCTTC

len: 15
d_gene: TRBD1
v_gene: TRBV28
j_gene: TRBJ2-1
abundance: once
CDR3aa: CASSLYQGAYNEQFF
CDR3nt: TGTGCCAGCAGTTTATACCAGGGGGCCTACAATGAGCAGTTCTTC

len: 14
d_gene: -
v_gene: TRBV5-1
j_gene: TRBJ2-3
abundance: -
CDR3aa: CASSRSEGTDTQYF
CDR3nt: TGCGCCAGCAGTCGTTCTGAGGGAACAGATACGCAGTATTTT

len: 16
d_gene: TRBD2
v_gene: TRBV5-8
j_gene: TRBJ2-3
abundance: few
CDR3aa: CACSFRLAGVADTQYF
CDR3nt: TGTGCCTGCAGCTTCCGACTAGCGGGGGTGGCAGATACGCAGTATTTT

len: 12
d_gene: -
v_gene: TRBV2
j_gene: TRBJ2-7
abundance: -
CDR3aa: CASRGNSYEQYF
CDR3nt: TGTGCCAGCAGAGGGAACTCCTACGAGCAGTACTTC

len: 13
d_gene: -
v_gene: TRBV27
j_gene: TRBJ1-2
abundance: -
CDR3aa: CASSFPGGSGYTF
CDR3nt: TGTGCCAGCAGTTTCCCAGGAGGCAGTGGCTACACCTTC

len: 14
d_gene: -
v_gene: TRBV27
j_gene: TRBJ1-4
abundance: few
CDR3aa: CASSLLGGREKLFF
CDR3nt: TGTGCCAGCAGCCTCTTGGGCGGACGTGAAAAACTGTTTTTT

len: 14
d_gene: -
v_gene: TRBV27
j_gene: TRBJ2-5
abundance: -
CDR3aa: CASSPGLSQETQHF
CDR3nt: TGTGCCAGCAGCCCAGGATTGAGCCAAGAGACCCAGCACTTC

len: 13
d_gene: TRBD1
v_gene: TRBV18
j_gene: TRBJ1-2
abundance: -
CDR3aa: CASSPGQDYGCTF
CDR3nt: TGTGCCAGCTCGCCGGGACAGGACTATGGCTGCACCTTC

len: 12
d_gene: TRBD2
v_gene: TRBV12-3/TRBV12-4
j_gene: TRBJ2-1
abundance: few
CDR3aa: CASSYTGLDPFF
CDR3nt: TGTGCCAGCAGTTACACAGGACTAGATCCGTTCTTC

len: 16
d_gene: -
v_gene: TRBV7-2
j_gene: TRBJ1-3
abundance: few
CDR3aa: CASSTPGAPAGNTIYF
CDR3nt: TGTGCCAGCAGCACGCCCGGGGCTCCGGCAGGAAACACCATATATTTT

len: 16
d_gene: -
v_gene: TRBV7-8
j_gene: TRBJ2-5
abundance: few
CDR3aa: CASSPLLASLQETQYF
CDR3nt: TGTGCCAGCAGCCCCCTCCTAGCGTCCCTACAAGAGACCCAGTACTTC